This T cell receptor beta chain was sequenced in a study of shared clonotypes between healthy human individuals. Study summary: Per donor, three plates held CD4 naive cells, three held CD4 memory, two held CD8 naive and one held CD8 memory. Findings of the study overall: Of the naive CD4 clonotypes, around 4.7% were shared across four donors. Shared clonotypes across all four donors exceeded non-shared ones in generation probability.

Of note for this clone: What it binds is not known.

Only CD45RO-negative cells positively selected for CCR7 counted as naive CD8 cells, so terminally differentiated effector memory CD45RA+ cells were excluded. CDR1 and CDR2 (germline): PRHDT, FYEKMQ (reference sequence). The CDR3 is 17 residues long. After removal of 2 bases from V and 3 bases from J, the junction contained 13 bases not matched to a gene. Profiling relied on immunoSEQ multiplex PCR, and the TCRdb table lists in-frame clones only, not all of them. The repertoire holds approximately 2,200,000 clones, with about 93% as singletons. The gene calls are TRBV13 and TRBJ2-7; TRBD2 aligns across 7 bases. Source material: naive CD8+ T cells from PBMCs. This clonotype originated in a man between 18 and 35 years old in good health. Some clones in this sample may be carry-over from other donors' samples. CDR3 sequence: CASSLRGGDYHNYEQYF. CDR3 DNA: TGTGCCAGCAGCTTAAGGGGTGGGGACTACCACAACTACGAGCAGTACTTC.